The rows below give T cell receptor beta chains drawn from one sample of a study of blood T cell repertoires in COVID-19. Here immunoSEQ multiplex PCR was the method, and the copy in TCRdb shows in-frame clones only, minus some. This table holds about 5,900 clones, around 85% found once. The source material was peripheral blood. The receptor set was obtained from a human donor in a cohort sampled during active COVID-19. The CDR3 runs from the conserved cysteine through the conserved F or W. A D gene is named only where the DNA matches it firmly. Rows give clone size only sometimes, using once, few, many, or a class for an expanded clone.

j_call d_call clone_size v_call cdr3_aa cdr3_nt
TRBJ2-7 - once TRBV2 CASTAGVSSYEQYF TGTGCCAGCACGGCAGGGGTTAGCTCCTACGAGCAGTACTTC
TRBJ2-1 - - TRBV14 CASSLLLYEQFF TGTGCCAGCAGCCTCCTCCTTTATGAGCAGTTCTTC
TRBJ2-5 TRBD1 - TRBV10-2 CASSPGGQETQYF TGCGCCAGCAGCCCAGGGGGCCAAGAGACCCAGTACTTC
TRBJ1-5 - - TRBV4-1 CASSQVGVSNQPQHF TGCGCCAGCAGCCAAGTCGGGGTTAGCAATCAGCCCCAGCATTTT
TRBJ2-5 - - TRBV11-1 CASSQGHQGTQYF TGTGCCAGCAGCCAGGGACATCAGGGGACCCAGTACTTC
TRBJ1-2 - - TRBV7-3 CASSLRGRHGYTF TGTGCCAGCAGCTTAAGGGGGCGTCATGGCTACACCTTC
TRBJ1-4 TRBD1 - TRBV27 CASSPTTGVNEKLFF TGTGCCAGCAGTCCGACAACAGGGGTAAATGAAAAACTGTTTTTT
TRBJ2-1 TRBD1 - TRBV9 CASSVYRTGGNEQFF TGTGCCAGCAGCGTTTACCGGACAGGGGGCAATGAGCAGTTCTTC
TRBJ2-2 TRBD1 - TRBV29-1 CSVVQGAYGELFF TGCAGCGTAGTACAGGGGGCATACGGGGAGCTGTTTTTT
TRBJ2-4 - - TRBV4-1 CASSQEGGGVSKNIQYF TGCGCCAGCAGCCAAGAAGGGGGAGGGGTCTCCAAAAACATTCAGTACTTC
TRBJ2-7 - few TRBV3-1/TRBV3-2 CASSQDTGQKVDEQYF TGTGCCAGCAGCCAAGATACAGGGCAGAAGGTTGACGAGCAGTACTTC
TRBJ2-2 TRBD1 - TRBV9 CASSAETGTGPPGELFF TGTGCCAGCAGCGCAGAGACCGGGACAGGACCCCCCGGGGAGCTGTTTTTT
TRBJ2-5 - - TRBV4-1 CASSQDTAGALETQYF TGCGCCAGCAGCCAAGATACGGCAGGCGCTTTAGAGACCCAGTACTTC
TRBJ1-2 TRBD1 - TRBV19 CASSMDQGALGYTF TGTGCCAGTAGTATGGATCAGGGGGCTCTTGGCTACACCTTC
TRBJ1-6 - few TRBV19 CASSMGINSPLHF TGTGCCAGTAGTATGGGCATCAATTCACCCCTCCACTTT
TRBJ1-1 TRBD1 - TRBV18 CASSAHGGQENTEAFF TGTGCCAGCTCCGCGCATGGGGGACAGGAGAACACTGAAGCTTTCTTT
TRBJ1-5 - - TRBV6-6 CASSPLEGGNQPQHF TGTGCCAGCAGTCCCCTGGAGGGTGGCAATCAGCCCCAGCATTTT
TRBJ2-1 TRBD1 once TRBV2 CASRGDRGIYNEQFF TGTGCCAGCAGGGGGGACAGGGGCATTTACAATGAGCAGTTCTTC
TRBJ2-7 - - TRBV2 CASKGASYEQYF TGTGCCAGCAAAGGGGCCTCCTACGAGCAGTACTTC
TRBJ2-5 - - TRBV6-5 CASSRTGTLHF TGTGCCAGCTCGAGGACCGGGACACTACACTTC
TRBJ2-7 TRBD1 once TRBV2 CASSRGTGAYEQYF TGTGCCAGCAGTAGAGGGACAGGGGCCTACGAGCAGTACTTC
TRBJ1-1 - - TRBV7-3 CASSRSQGGEAFF TGTGCCAGCAGCCGGAGCCAGGGAGGCGAAGCTTTCTTT
TRBJ1-2 TRBD1 - TRBV2 CASSLTGGTYGYTF TGTGCCAGCTCCCTGACAGGGGGAACGTATGGCTACACCTTC
TRBJ2-7 - - TRBV5-6 CASSLDPGVDLYEQYF TGTGCCAGCAGCTTGGACCCGGGGGTGGATCTCTACGAGCAGTACTTC
TRBJ2-1 TRBD2 - TRBV7-2 CASTQPGGALNEQFF TGTGCCAGCACCCAACCGGGGGGGGCCTTGAATGAGCAGTTCTTC
TRBJ2-7 TRBD1 - TRBV5-4 CASSFGTGTYEQYF TGTGCCAGCAGCTTCGGGACAGGTACCTACGAGCAGTACTTC
TRBJ1-6 - large TRBV2 CASSENRGGLYNSPLHF TGTGCCAGCAGTGAAAATCGAGGGGGTCTCTATAATTCACCCCTCCACTTT
TRBJ2-3 - - TRBV3-1/TRBV3-2 CASSLGGATDTQYF TGTGCCAGCAGCCTCGGAGGGGCCACAGATACGCAGTATTTT
TRBJ2-7 - few TRBV3-1/TRBV3-2 CASSQIAGLSYEQYF TGTGCCAGCAGCCAAATTGCAGGTCTTTCCTACGAGCAGTACTTC
TRBJ2-2 - few TRBV15 CATSRGQRGSTLNTGELFF TGTGCCACCAGCAGAGGGCAACGGGGATCAACCCTGAACACCGGGGAGCTGTTTTTT
TRBJ1-2 - - TRBV6-5 CASSYSYTNNYGYTF TGTGCCAGCAGTTACTCATATACAAATAACTATGGCTACACCTTC
TRBJ2-7 - - TRBV19 CASSITGGAYEQYF TGTGCCAGTAGTATCACAGGGGGGGCCTACGAGCAGTACTTC
TRBJ1-3 TRBD1 few TRBV5-4 CASSLRQGGNTIYF TGTGCCAGCAGCTTAAGACAGGGTGGAAACACCATATATTTT
TRBJ2-7 TRBD1 - TRBV19 CASTSGQVRYF TGTGCCAGTACCTCAGGACAGGTGAGGTACTTC
TRBJ2-7 - once TRBV15 CATSRGGVANEQYF TGTGCCACCAGCAGAGGGGGGGTAGCAAACGAGCAGTACTTC
TRBJ1-4 TRBD1 - TRBV5-1 CASSDRSGTAGEKLFF TGCGCCAGCAGCGATAGATCCGGGACAGCAGGGGAAAAACTGTTTTTT
TRBJ2-7 TRBD2 - TRBV6-6 CASRDSGGHSYEQYF TGTGCCAGCAGAGATAGCGGGGGCCACTCCTACGAGCAGTACTTC
TRBJ2-5 - few TRBV18 CASSPLETHQETQYF TGTGCCAGCTCACCGTTGGAGACCCACCAAGAGACCCAGTACTTC
TRBJ2-3 TRBD1 - TRBV5-5 CASSSDRTPTDTQYF TGTGCCAGCAGCTCGGACAGGACACCCACAGATACGCAGTATTTT
TRBJ2-2 TRBD2 - TRBV10-1 CASSDWGGANTGELFF TGCGCCAGCAGTGATTGGGGGGGGGCGAACACCGGGGAGCTGTTTTTT
TRBJ1-1 - - TRBV18 CASSPAAIRSGTEAFF TGTGCCAGCTCACCCGCTGCGATTCGGTCGGGGACTGAAGCTTTCTTT
TRBJ2-7 TRBD2 - TRBV4-1 CASSQVNLGLAGGDEQYF TGCGCCAGCAGCCAAGTTAATCTCGGACTAGCGGGGGGAGACGAGCAGTACTTC
TRBJ1-2 - large TRBV7-9 CASSLFEYKTF TGTGCCAGCAGCTTGTTTGAGTATAAAACCTTC
TRBJ2-3 - - TRBV7-9 CASSLLFHTQYF TGTGCCAGCAGCTTACTATTCCATACGCAGTATTTT
TRBJ1-5 TRBD1 once TRBV10-3 CAISGTGGVQPQHF TGTGCCATCAGTGGAACAGGGGGCGTTCAGCCCCAGCATTTT
TRBJ1-2 - - TRBV3-1/TRBV3-2 CASSLANKRGYTF TGTGCCAGCAGCCTAGCAAACAAAAGGGGCTACACCTTC
TRBJ2-7 TRBD2 - TRBV7-9 CASSLGLAGAYEQYF TGTGCCAGCAGCTTAGGTCTAGCGGGGGCCTACGAGCAGTACTTC
TRBJ1-1 - - TRBV14 CASSHLRGTEAFF TGTGCCAGCAGCCATCTAAGGGGCACTGAAGCTTTCTTT
TRBJ2-1 TRBD2 - TRBV4-2 CASSQVLAGYNEQFF TGTGCCAGCAGCCAAGTCCTAGCGGGGTACAATGAGCAGTTCTTC
TRBJ1-2 - - TRBV25-1 CASSEQGSYGYTF TGTGCCAGCAGTGAACAGGGGAGCTATGGCTACACCTTC